The clone carrying this T cell receptor beta chain came up once. Its antigen is still unknown. In germline, CDR1 is MDHEN, CDR2 SYDVKM. With 8 bases removed from V and 0 bases from J, the gap between germline ends came to 16 bases. CDR3 length: 15 residues. These data come from a study of siplizumab effects on memory and regulatory T cells. Clones were sequenced by immunoSEQ multiplex PCR, and TCRdb holds only the in-frame ones, with some missing. The sample lists about 97,000 clones; 92% were seen once. General observations from the study: Proliferating siplizumab-culture Treg suppressive function went unconfirmed. Naive T cells apparently outstripped memory cells in diversity and seemed major alloresponse contributors. Naive versus memory phenotype went unassigned for roughly 75-97% of proliferating CD4+ or CD8+ clones.

This sequence was found in a human donor in good health. The V call is TRBV28, the J call TRBJ1-2, with D unclear. Sequenced input: CD4+ T cells sorted from blood. The CDR3 sequence: CASGMRVLANYGYTF. The CDR3, as DNA: TGTGCCAGCGGGATGAGAGTATTAGCTAACTATGGCTACACCTTC.